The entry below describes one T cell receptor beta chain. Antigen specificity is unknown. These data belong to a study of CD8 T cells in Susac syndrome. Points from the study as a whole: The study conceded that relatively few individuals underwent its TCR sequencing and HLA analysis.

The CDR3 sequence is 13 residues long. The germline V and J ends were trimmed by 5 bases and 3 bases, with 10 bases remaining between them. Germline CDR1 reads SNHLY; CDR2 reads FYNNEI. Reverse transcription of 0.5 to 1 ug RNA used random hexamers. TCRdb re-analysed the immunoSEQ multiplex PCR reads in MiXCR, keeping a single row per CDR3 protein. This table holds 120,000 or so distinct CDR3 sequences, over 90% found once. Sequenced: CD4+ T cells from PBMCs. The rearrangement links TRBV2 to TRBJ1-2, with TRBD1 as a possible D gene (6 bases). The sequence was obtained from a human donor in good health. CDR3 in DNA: TGTGCCAGCAGTCGACAGGCATACTATGGCTACACCTTC. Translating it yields CASSRQAYYGYTF. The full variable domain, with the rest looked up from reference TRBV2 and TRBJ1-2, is EPEVTQTPSHQVTQMGQEVILRCVPISNHLYFYWYRQILGQKVEFLVSFYNNEISEKSEIFDDQFSVERPDGSNFTLKIRSTKLEDSAMYFCASSRQAYYGYTFGSGTRLTVV.